The 2 T cell receptor beta chains given below trace back to one sample, sequenced in a study of cytomegalovirus exposure and HLA in healthy donors. The study ran its PCR with 60 Vbeta and 13 Jbeta primers. The protocol was immunoSEQ multiplex PCR, while the TCRdb copy is restricted to in-frame clones and leaves out a portion. The sample carries tens of thousands of clones, nearly 80% recorded once. Sequenced: PBMCs. The receptors derive from a woman between 40 and 55 years old in good health and CMV-seropositive.

This clone was detected a few times. The chain joins TRBV7-9 to TRBJ2-5; D unresolved. The J call is uncertain, as TRBJ2-7 better fits the DNA end. Germline loops: CDR1 SEHNR, CDR2 FQNEAQ (reference sequence). The CDR3 is made up of 11 amino acids. CDR3 residues: CASSLDYEQYF. CDR3 bases: TGTGCCAGCAGCTTAGATTACGAGCAGTACTTC.

This clone has a handful of counts. The chain couples TRBV4-3 to TRBJ2-7, with 7 nucleotides matching TRBD2. CDR1 and CDR2 from the germline V gene are LGHNA and YSLEER. The ends lost 4 bases at V and 1 base at J; junction bases unmatched: 10. The CDR3 spans 16 residues. The CDR3 is CASSRLGLVPSYEQYF. The CDR3 DNA follows: TGCGCCAGCAGCCGCCTCGGACTAGTCCCATCCTACGAGCAGTACTTC.